What follows are 7 T cell receptor beta chains derived from one specimen sequenced in a study of CD8+CD57+ T cells in acquired aplastic anemia. Investigators profiled TCR beta VDJ and CDR3 from genomic DNA template. TCRdb re-called the reads through MiXCR, storing one row per CDR3 protein. This table has approximately 80,000 distinct CDR3 sequences, approximately 70% appearing once. Individuals selected for sequencing had exhibited CD8+CD57+ cell expansion on flow cytometry. Sequencing was done on a sample of sorted CD4+, CD8+, or CD8+CD57+ T cells (not recorded which) from PBMCs. The receptors were sampled from a human donor with aplastic anemia.

This clonotype has only one observation. The DNA for the CDR3 is TGTGCCAGCAGAGAGTGGTATCAGGGGACTGAAGCTTTCTTT. Its protein product is CASREWYQGTEAFF. The chain uses TRBV2 and TRBJ1-1; D might be TRBD1 (6 bases). The CDR3 length is 14 residues. Germline CDR1 SNHLY, CDR2 FYNNEI. Trimming shortened V by 6 bases and J by 5 bases, and 16 bases separated the two germline ends.

The sample holds many counts of this clonotype. The chain carries TRBV9 and TRBJ2-2; D is ambiguous. CDR3 length: 12 residues. Trimming stripped 4 bases from V and 3 bases from J, with 4 bases between. Germline lookup yields CDR1 SGDLS and CDR2 YYNGEE. The DNA of the CDR3 is TGTGCCAGCAGCACATACACCGGGGAGCTGTTTTTT. It yields the protein CASSTYTGELFF.

There are many counts of this clonotype. This rearrangement joins TRBV10-2 to TRBJ1-2, with a weak D call TRBD1 (6 bases). This CDR3 is 15 amino acids long. Germline-derived CDR1 and CDR2 are WSHSY and SAAADI. Deletions cut 3 bases from V and 2 bases from J, with 13 bases between. The CDR3 nucleotides are TGCGCCAGCAGTGACTTCACAGGGTCCAACTATGGCTACACCTTC. Its translation: CASSDFTGSNYGYTF.

This clonotype has just a few counts. The chain recombines TRBV24-1 with TRBJ1-5; 7 nucleotides line up with TRBD1. From germline, CDR1 is KGHDR and CDR2 SFDVKD. V gave up 8 bases and J gave up 6 bases; unmatched junction bases: 15. CDR3 length equals 16 residues. The CDR3 loop reads CATTVARQGPSQPQHF. Written as DNA, the CDR3 is TGTGCCACCACCGTCGCCAGACAGGGTCCGAGTCAGCCCCAGCATTTT.

The table lists this clonotype with a count of one. Compared with germline, one end of the junction differs, possibly owing to a read error. V gene TRBV15 combines with J gene TRBJ1-5; D possibly corresponds to TRBD1 (5 bases). There are 14 residues in the CDR3. Germline V CDR1 and CDR2: LNHNV, YYDKDF (reference sequence). CDR3 in DNA: TGTGCCATCAGCGGGGGAGGGGGCAATCAGCCCCAGCATTTT. Protein sequence: CAISGGGGNQPQHF. The full variable domain, completed using reference TRBV15 and TRBJ1-5, is DAMVIQNPRYQVTQFGKPVTLSCSQTLNHNVMYWYQQKSSQAPKLLFHYYDKDFNNEADTPDNFQSRRPNTSFCFLDIRSPGLGDTAMYLCAISGGGGNQPQHFGDGTRLSIL.

The gene calls are TRBV7-1 and TRBJ1-2; D possibly corresponds to TRBD1 (5 bases). TRBV7-1 is an ORF, with its function uncertain. Between the trimmed V and J ends, which lost 6 bases and 4 bases, there was a span of 27 bases. The CDR3 extends over 18 amino acids. The CDR3 DNA is TGTGCCAGCAGAGACGTTGGGGGAGGTCCGCGGAGAAGCTATGGCTACACCTTC. Residues: CASRDVGGGPRRSYGYTF.

The chain joins TRBV20-1 to TRBJ2-5; tentative D call: TRBD2 (5 bases). This CDR3 comprises 16 residues. Germline V gene lookup returns CDR1 DFQATT and CDR2 SNEGSKA (reference sequence). V lost 4 bases, J lost 4 bases, and 22 bases lay in between. Here the CDR3 DNA reads TGCAGTGCTACCTCCGCACTAGTTCCCCCGGCAGAGACCCAGTACTTC. Encoded protein: CSATSALVPPAETQYF.